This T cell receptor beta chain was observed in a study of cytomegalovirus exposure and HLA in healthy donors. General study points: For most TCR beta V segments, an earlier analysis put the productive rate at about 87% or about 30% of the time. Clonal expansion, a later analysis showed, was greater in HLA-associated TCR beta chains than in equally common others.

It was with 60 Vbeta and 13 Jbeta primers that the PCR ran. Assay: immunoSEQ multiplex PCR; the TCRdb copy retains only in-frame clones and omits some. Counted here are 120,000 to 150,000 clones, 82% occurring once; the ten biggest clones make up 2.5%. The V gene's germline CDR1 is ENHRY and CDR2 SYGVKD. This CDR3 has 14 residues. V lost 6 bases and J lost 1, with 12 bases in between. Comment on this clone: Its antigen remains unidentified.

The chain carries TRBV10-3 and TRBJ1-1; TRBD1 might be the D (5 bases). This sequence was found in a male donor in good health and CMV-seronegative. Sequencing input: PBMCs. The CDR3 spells CAIRATERNTEAFF. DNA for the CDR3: TGTGCCATCAGAGCGACAGAAAGGAACACTGAAGCTTTCTTT.